The clone carrying this T cell receptor (beta chain) appeared a few times. Its antigen is unknown. A universal primer site was added by template switching, and unique molecular identifiers were carried by the cDNA. TCRdb ran MiXCR on the 5' RACE reads and lists one entry per CDR3 protein. Of roughly 250,000 distinct CDR3 sequences listed, over 12% were seen once; the top ten hold around 9%. This CDR3 has 13 residues. The V and J ends lost 5 bases and 4 bases respectively, with 11 bases between them. This sample is drawn from a study of identical twins. General study findings and limits: One should note that invariant MAIT and iNKT cells could partly confound zero-insertion analyses. For monozygotic twins, models underestimated out-of-frame TCR alpha sharing.

This chain uses TRBV12-3 or TRBV12-4 with TRBJ1-2; D may be TRBD1 (5 bases). What was sequenced was memory (CD45RO+) T cells sorted from blood. The source is a woman under 30 in good health. CDR3 coding DNA: TGTGCCAGCAGTCCCGACAGATTCTATGGCTACACCTTC. Translating it yields CASSPDRFYGYTF.